This T cell receptor (beta chain) was retrieved from a study of radiation and T cells in renal cell carcinoma. TCRdb's copy holds only in-frame clones and misses some; the assay was immunoSEQ multiplex PCR. Among around 180,000 clones, 88% were seen once, and the ten largest hold about 11%. Germline CDR1 MNHNS, CDR2 SASEGT. The CDR3 has 15 amino acids. With 3 bases clipped from V and 4 bases from J, the junction kept 8 bases outside the gene matches. The time point denotes: blood 4 weeks post-SBRT, at nephrectomy. Treatment noted: 15 Gy SBRT to primary tumor, nephrectomy 4 weeks later. The patient's renal cell carcinoma had clear cell pathology.

This receptor was taken from a woman aged 45-65 years with renal cell carcinoma. The starting material was blood, obtained from a patient whose treatment included radiotherapy and nephrectomy. This chain uses TRBV6-1 with TRBJ2-7, with 8 bases fitting TRBD1. CDR3 DNA sequence: TGTGCCAGCAGTGAGGGACAGGTGGTGTTATACGAGCAGTACTTC. It codes for CASSEGQVVLYEQYF.